These 21 T cell receptor beta chains came from one sample sequenced in a study of cytomegalovirus exposure and HLA in healthy donors. The PCR contained 60 Vbeta and 13 Jbeta primers. Assay used: immunoSEQ multiplex PCR; TCRdb lists only in-frame clones, some missing. The sample consists of 150,000 to 200,000 clones, about 75% of them appearing once. The sample was PBMCs. These receptors all stem from a woman aged 35 to 49 in good health and CMV-seropositive.

The gene calls are TRBV6-5 and TRBJ1-1; 7 bases align to TRBD1. Germline V lookup: CDR1 MNHEY, CDR2 SVGAGI. V gave up 5 bases and J gave up 5 bases; unmatched junction bases: 8. CDR3 length equals 14 residues. The CDR3, as DNA: TGTGCCAGCAGTCGAGACAGGGCGAGGACTGAAGCTTTCTTT. Translated, it gives CASSRDRARTEAFF.

The genes are TRBV27 and TRBJ2-1; 8 bases are a match to TRBD2. Germline-derived CDR1 and CDR2 are MNHEY and SMNVEV (reference sequence). The CDR3 extends over 14 amino acids. With 5 bases clipped from V and 7 bases from J, the junction kept 7 bases outside the gene matches. The CDR3 reads CASSDLAGRNEQFF. The CDR3 nucleotides read TGTGCCAGCAGTGATTTAGCGGGAAGAAATGAGCAGTTCTTC.

The chain carries TRBV18 and TRBJ1-3; TRBD1 agrees at 7 bases. J was trimmed by 4 bases and V by 2 bases; bases with no gene match: 2. In germline, CDR1 is KGHSH, CDR2 LQKENI. This CDR3 comprises 14 residues. CDR3 nucleotide sequence: TGTGCCAGCTCACCAAGGGGGCTCGGAAACACCATATATTTT. Amino acid sequence: CASSPRGLGNTIYF.

This chain links TRBV9 with TRBJ2-1; 11 positions match TRBD2. Trimming took 3 bases from V and 7 from J; bases not matched to a gene: 6. The CDR3 spans 15 residues. Germline lookup yields CDR1 SGDLS and CDR2 YYNGEE. CDR3 nucleotides: TGTGCCAGCAGCGCTGTAGCGGGAGGGCAAAATGAGCAGTTCTTC. Protein: CASSAVAGGQNEQFF.

In its sample, this clone was seen a few times. J is TRBJ1-1 and V is TRBV7-2; possibly TRBD1 for D (5 bases). CDR3 length: 16 amino acids. Germline V gives CDR1 SGHTA, CDR2 FQGNSA. Trimming removed 2 bases at V and 5 bases at J, with 18 bases between. The CDR3 DNA is TGTGCCAGCAGCTTAAGTCAGGGTAGGCAAGGGACTGAAGCTTTCTTT. It yields the protein CASSLSQGRQGTEAFF.

Worth noting for this clone: The same CDR3 is also encoded by other DNA sequences in this sample. This sequence joins TRBV19 and TRBJ2-3; D gene uncertain. This CDR3 has 13 residues. The germline V gene encodes CDR1 LNHDA and CDR2 SQIVND (reference sequence). V was clipped by 3 bases and J by 3 bases, with 7 bases between them. CDR3 sequence (DNA): TGTGCCAGTAGTATGTCCGGGACAGATACGCAGTATTTT. This translates into CASSMSGTDTQYF.

This chain connects TRBV18 to TRBJ2-1; D gene uncertain. Germline CDR1 is KGHSH and CDR2 is LQKENI. This CDR3 region has 13 residues. The V and J ends lost 4 bases and 7 bases respectively, with 11 bases between them. DNA for the CDR3: TGTGCCAGCTCACAACTCCGCGAAAATGAGCAGTTCTTC. Amino acid sequence: CASSQLRENEQFF.

The chain is built from TRBV5-5 and TRBJ1-4; no clear D gene. Trimming took off 6 bases at V and 7 bases at J, with 16 bases between the two ends. In germline, CDR1 is SGHKS, CDR2 YYEKEE (reference sequence). The CDR3 covers 14 residues. CDR3 DNA: TGTGCCAGCACCGCGCGTAGAGAGCGTGAAAAACTGTTTTTT. Amino acid sequence: CASTARREREKLFF.

The rearrangement joins TRBV6-1 to TRBJ1-4; no firm D call. CDR1 is MNHNS, CDR2 SASEGT, per germline. V was cut by 2 bases and J by 7 bases, with 11 bases left in between. The CDR3 length is 14 residues. This CDR3 is CASSEMRGSEKLFF. As DNA, the CDR3 is TGTGCCAGCAGTGAAATGCGAGGGTCTGAAAAACTGTTTTTT.

The gene calls are TRBV18 and TRBJ2-5, with D perhaps matching TRBD1 (5 bases). V lost 4 bases to trimming and J lost 1 base, with 13 bases between them. The CDR3 totals 15 residues. Germline CDR1 reads KGHSH; CDR2 reads LQKENI. CDR3 sequence (DNA): TGTGCCAGCTCACTTTCCCGACAGAGCCAAGAGACCCAGTACTTC. Translating it yields CASSLSRQSQETQYF.

In its sample, this clone was seen a few times. The rearrangement links TRBV25-1 to TRBJ2-1; 7 nucleotides align to TRBD1. Germline V gene lookup returns CDR1 MGHDK and CDR2 SYGVNS. There are 13 residues in the CDR3. V lost 3 bases, J lost 15 bases, and 11 bases stayed unmatched. CDR3: CASSDLGQAALFF. CDR3 sequence (DNA): TGTGCCAGCAGTGACCTCGGACAGGCTGCCCTGTTCTTC.

V usage is TRBV6-5 and J usage is TRBJ2-5; the match to TRBD1 covers 7 bases. The end of the DNA aligns better with TRBJ2-7, so the J call may be wrong. The CDR3 totals 13 residues. The germline V gene encodes CDR1 MNHEY and CDR2 SVGAGI. The CDR3 nucleotides are TGTGCCAGCAGTTCACAGACAGGGCGCGAGCAGTACTTC. Encoded protein: CASSSQTGREQYF.

The chain uses TRBV7-8 and TRBJ2-1; D unresolved. Deletions cut 7 bases from V and 7 bases from J, with 17 bases between. Germline assignment: CDR1 SGHVS and CDR2 FQNEAQ. The CDR3 is made up of 14 amino acids. The CDR3 DNA follows: TGTGCCAGCACCAACGTGCGGCGTAAAAATGAGCAGTTCTTC. It yields the protein CASTNVRRKNEQFF.

A single count supports this clone. This chain uses TRBV2 with TRBJ2-1; D is undetermined. Germline values: CDR1 SNHLY, CDR2 FYNNEI. The CDR3 extends over 14 amino acids. Trimming cost V 6 bases and J 6 bases, with 15 bases left between them. CDR3 in amino acids: CASSLRVTGNEQFF. The CDR3 DNA sequence: TGTGCCAGCAGCCTTCGCGTGACGGGCAATGAGCAGTTCTTC.

This clone has a handful of counts. The chain has TRBV18 and TRBJ2-1; possibly TRBD2 for D (6 bases). The germline gives CDR1 KGHSH, CDR2 LQKENI. The CDR3 length is 14 residues. The ends were cut back, 7 bases at V and 0 bases at J, with 10 bases in the middle. The CDR3 sequence is CASFTGSSYNEQFF. The DNA of the CDR3 is TGTGCCAGCTTCACCGGGAGCTCCTACAATGAGCAGTTCTTC.

J is TRBJ2-3 and V is TRBV7-8; 10 nucleotides align to TRBD2. The germline gives CDR1 SGHVS, CDR2 FQNEAQ. The CDR3 contains 15 residues. V dropped 5 bases and J dropped 4; count of bases not matched to a gene: 6. The CDR3 is CASSRAGGPSDTQYF. CDR3 in DNA: TGTGCCAGCAGCCGAGCGGGAGGGCCGTCAGATACGCAGTATTTT.

This chain links TRBV6-6 with TRBJ1-3; D unresolved. The CDR3 loop spans 15 amino acids. Trimming took off 0 bases at V and 0 bases at J, with 6 bases between the two ends. CDR1 is MNHNY and CDR2 is SVGAGI in the germline V gene (reference sequence). The CDR3 loop reads CASSYSHSSGNTIYF. CDR3 coding DNA: TGTGCCAGCAGTTACTCGCACAGCTCTGGAAACACCATATATTTT.

This clone appeared once. CDR3 region: CATSIRQGQPQHF. In DNA, the CDR3 is TGTGCCACCAGCATCCGACAGGGTCAGCCCCAGCATTTT. The chain recombines TRBV15 with TRBJ1-5, with TRBD1 identical over 7 bases. The V gene's germline CDR1 is LNHNV and CDR2 YYDKDF (reference sequence). J gave up 6 bases and V 4 bases, and 3 bases lay outside the gene matches. The CDR3 contains 13 residues.

This clone was counted between two and nine times. The chain couples TRBV11-3 to TRBJ2-1; D might be TRBD2 (6 bases). V was trimmed by 5 bases and J by 5 bases, leaving 22 bases between them. Germline V gives CDR1 SGHNT, CDR2 YENEEA. CDR3 length equals 17 residues. CDR3 sequence: CASSPSLAGGGHNEQFF. The CDR3 bases are TGTGCCAGCAGCCCAAGTCTAGCCGGGGGTGGCCACAATGAGCAGTTCTTC.

The gene calls are TRBV29-1 and TRBJ2-5; TRBD2 might be the D (6 bases). The CDR3 runs to 12 residues. Germline values: CDR1 SQVTM, CDR2 ANQGSEA. Trimming removed 4 bases at V and 5 bases at J, with 11 bases between. CDR3 DNA sequence: TGCAGCGTTGTGATCGGGAGTGAGACCCAGTACTTC. It specifies CSVVIGSETQYF.

This clone was observed a handful of times. The chain links TRBV21-1 to TRBJ2-5; the D call of TRBD1 is as the table states it, not checked on the DNA. TRBV21-1 is assigned pseudogene status. The CDR3 is made up of 16 amino acids. DNA of the CDR3: TGTGCCAGCAGCAAATGTCAATGCCAGTCCCAAGAGACCCAGTACTTC. It encodes CASSKCQCQSQETQYF.